Listed below are T cell receptor beta chains from one sample, sequenced in a study of T-cell reconstitution after alpha-beta-depleted transplantation in children. TCRdb redid the calling of the PCR reads with MiXCR, one entry per CDR3 protein. The table has 250,000 to 350,000 distinct CDR3 sequences, about a tenth seen once. The sequencing used PBMCs from the stem cell graft donor, collected from the stem cell graft. All receptors derive from a human donor who donated a stem cell graft to a child with SCID. CDR3s include the opening cysteine and the closing phenylalanine or tryptophan. D genes are given only for firm matches. Not every row has a clone size; where given, it reads once, few, many or a size class.

d_call: TRBD2; clone_size: .; v_call: TRBV2; j_call: TRBJ2-1; cdr3_nt: TGTGCCAGCTTCCCCGGGGGGGGGGAAAACAATGAGCAGTTCTTC; cdr3_aa: CASFPGGGENNEQFF
d_call: .; clone_size: many; v_call: TRBV10-1; j_call: TRBJ2-6; cdr3_nt: TGCGCCAGCAGTGTTAGAACCTCGAGAGGGGCCAACGTCCTGACTTTC; cdr3_aa: CASSVRTSRGANVLTF
d_call: .; clone_size: few; v_call: TRBV12-3/TRBV12-4; j_call: TRBJ2-7; cdr3_nt: TGTGCCAGCAGCATCATGCACGAGCAGTACTTC; cdr3_aa: CASSIMHEQYF
d_call: .; clone_size: .; v_call: TRBV12-3/TRBV12-4; j_call: TRBJ2-2; cdr3_nt: TGTGCCAGCAGTTTAGCGCTCGGACTTAACACCGGGGAGCTGTTTTTT; cdr3_aa: CASSLALGLNTGELFF
d_call: TRBD1; clone_size: few; v_call: TRBV5-1; j_call: TRBJ2-5; cdr3_nt: TGCGCCAGCAGCCCACACGCCGTAGGACAGGCTCTTTTGGAGACCCAGTACTTC; cdr3_aa: CASSPHAVGQALLETQYF
d_call: TRBD1; clone_size: few; v_call: TRBV4-1; j_call: TRBJ2-2; cdr3_nt: TGCGCCAGCAGCCAAGATTGGCAGGGGGCGAACACCGGGGAGCTGTTTTTT; cdr3_aa: CASSQDWQGANTGELFF
d_call: .; clone_size: .; v_call: TRBV7-2; j_call: TRBJ2-5; cdr3_nt: TGTGCCAGCAGCCCCCTTGGGGGTTCTGGGGAGACCCAGTACTTC; cdr3_aa: CASSPLGGSGETQYF
d_call: .; clone_size: few; v_call: TRBV7-2; j_call: TRBJ2-3; cdr3_nt: TGTGCCAGCAGCTTAGGAGGGTATAGCACAGATACGCAGTATTTT; cdr3_aa: CASSLGGYSTDTQYF
d_call: TRBD2; clone_size: .; v_call: TRBV12-5; j_call: TRBJ2-3; cdr3_nt: TGTGCTAGTGGTTCCCTCGGTAGCGGGGGTCCAGATACGCAGTATTTT; cdr3_aa: CASGSLGSGGPDTQYF
d_call: .; clone_size: many; v_call: TRBV3-1; j_call: TRBJ1-4; cdr3_nt: TGTGCCAGCAGCCAACGGACAGCGAATGAAAAACTGTTTTTT; cdr3_aa: CASSQRTANEKLFF
d_call: .; clone_size: .; v_call: TRBV9; j_call: TRBJ2-7; cdr3_nt: TGTGCCAGCAGCGTAGCTACTGGGCCCCAGGCAGAGCAGTACTTC; cdr3_aa: CASSVATGPQAEQYF
d_call: .; clone_size: many; v_call: TRBV4-2; j_call: TRBJ2-7; cdr3_nt: TGTGCCAGCAGCCAAGATGCAGGGTTCAACGAGCAGTACTTC; cdr3_aa: CASSQDAGFNEQYF
d_call: TRBD1; clone_size: few; v_call: TRBV29-1; j_call: TRBJ2-5; cdr3_nt: TGCAGCTCGGGACAGGGCGGAGAGACCCAGTACTTC; cdr3_aa: CSSGQGGETQYF
d_call: .; clone_size: few; v_call: TRBV7-9; j_call: TRBJ2-7; cdr3_nt: TGTGCCAGCAGCTCCAGGGGTCCCTTCTACGAGCAGTACTTC; cdr3_aa: CASSSRGPFYEQYF
d_call: .; clone_size: few; v_call: TRBV6-1; j_call: TRBJ2-7; cdr3_nt: TGTGCCAGCAGAAAAGTAGCCGGGACCGGTCCCTACGAGCAGTACTTC; cdr3_aa: CASRKVAGTGPYEQYF
d_call: .; clone_size: .; v_call: TRBV19; j_call: TRBJ1-2; cdr3_nt: TGTGCCAGTACCCTAGGAGTGGACTATGGCTACACCTTC; cdr3_aa: CASTLGVDYGYTF
d_call: .; clone_size: few; v_call: TRBV2; j_call: TRBJ1-5; cdr3_nt: TGTGCCAGCAGTGGAAATAATCAGCCCCAGCATTTT; cdr3_aa: CASSGNNQPQHF
d_call: TRBD2; clone_size: few; v_call: TRBV7-8; j_call: TRBJ2-7; cdr3_nt: TGTGCCAGCAGCTTAGGGACTAGCCCCCTCGAGCAGTACTTC; cdr3_aa: CASSLGTSPLEQYF
d_call: .; clone_size: .; v_call: TRBV6-1; j_call: TRBJ2-7; cdr3_nt: TGTGCCAGCAGGCGGACAGCTAGCTCCTACGAGCAGTACTTC; cdr3_aa: CASRRTASSYEQYF
d_call: TRBD1; clone_size: many; v_call: TRBV20-1; j_call: TRBJ2-7; cdr3_nt: TGCAGTGCTAGAGCACTGGACAGGGGCCACGAGCAGTACTTC; cdr3_aa: CSARALDRGHEQYF
d_call: .; clone_size: few; v_call: TRBV5-1; j_call: TRBJ1-1; cdr3_nt: TGCGCCAGCAGCGACCGGACACAGAACACTGAAGCTTTCTTT; cdr3_aa: CASSDRTQNTEAFF
d_call: TRBD2; clone_size: .; v_call: TRBV20-1; j_call: TRBJ2-2; cdr3_nt: TGCAGTGCTAGAGATCCTCCGGGAGGCACCGGGGAGCTGTTTTTT; cdr3_aa: CSARDPPGGTGELFF
d_call: .; clone_size: few; v_call: TRBV7-6; j_call: TRBJ2-3; cdr3_nt: TGTGCCAGCAGCTTGGAAACCGCTTGGGATACGCAGTATTTT; cdr3_aa: CASSLETAWDTQYF
d_call: .; clone_size: few; v_call: TRBV6-5; j_call: TRBJ1-6; cdr3_nt: TGTGCCAGCAGTTACACTCCTGGCGGCTCCTATAATTCACCCCTCCACTTT; cdr3_aa: CASSYTPGGSYNSPLHF
d_call: TRBD1; clone_size: few; v_call: TRBV5-1; j_call: TRBJ1-1; cdr3_nt: TGCGCCAGCAGCGCCAGGACAGGAGGAAATGAAGCTTTCTTT; cdr3_aa: CASSARTGGNEAFF
d_call: TRBD2; clone_size: few; v_call: TRBV10-3; j_call: TRBJ2-1; cdr3_nt: TGTGCCATCAGCGGACTAGCGGGGGTTCAGAGCTCCTACAATGAGCAGTTCTTC; cdr3_aa: CAISGLAGVQSSYNEQFF
d_call: .; clone_size: few; v_call: TRBV3-1; j_call: TRBJ1-5; cdr3_nt: TGTGCCAGCAGCCAAGGAGTTTCAGGAAATCAGCCCCAGCATTTT; cdr3_aa: CASSQGVSGNQPQHF
d_call: .; clone_size: many; v_call: TRBV4-1; j_call: TRBJ2-7; cdr3_nt: TGCGCCAGCGCCAAGGGGGGTTTGTTATCCTACGAGCAGTACTTC; cdr3_aa: CASAKGGLLSYEQYF
d_call: TRBD1; clone_size: few; v_call: TRBV12-3/TRBV12-4; j_call: TRBJ1-5; cdr3_nt: TGTGCCAGCACCACCGACAGGGGGTCTCAGCCCCAGCATTTT; cdr3_aa: CASTTDRGSQPQHF
d_call: .; clone_size: .; v_call: TRBV11-2; j_call: TRBJ1-1; cdr3_nt: TGTGCCAGCAGCAAACCCCGGGCCGGGAACACTGAAGCTTTCTTT; cdr3_aa: CASSKPRAGNTEAFF
d_call: .; clone_size: .; v_call: TRBV20-1; j_call: TRBJ1-1; cdr3_nt: TGCAGTGCTTACCAAAGCTTAGGCCACCTAAACACTGAAGCTTTCTTT; cdr3_aa: CSAYQSLGHLNTEAFF
d_call: TRBD2; clone_size: few; v_call: TRBV5-6; j_call: TRBJ2-1; cdr3_nt: TGTGCCAGCAGCTTTTGGCGCGGGGGGGCGGGTAACAATGAGCAGTTCTTC; cdr3_aa: CASSFWRGGAGNNEQFF
d_call: TRBD1; clone_size: .; v_call: TRBV5-6; j_call: TRBJ1-2; cdr3_nt: TGTGCCAGCAGCTCGCCCGGGACAGCCTATGGCTACACCTTC; cdr3_aa: CASSSPGTAYGYTF
d_call: TRBD2; clone_size: few; v_call: TRBV4-1; j_call: TRBJ2-3; cdr3_nt: TGCGCCAGCAGCCAAGATGGCGGGGGGCCCACAGATACGCAGTATTTT; cdr3_aa: CASSQDGGGPTDTQYF
d_call: .; clone_size: few; v_call: TRBV20-1; j_call: TRBJ1-6; cdr3_nt: TGCAGTGCTATAAATCCCATCGGAGCCCTCCACTTT; cdr3_aa: CSAINPIGALHF
d_call: .; clone_size: many; v_call: TRBV12-3/TRBV12-4; j_call: TRBJ2-4; cdr3_nt: TGTGCCAGCAGTTTGAGTCTAGCCAAAAACATTCAGTACTTC; cdr3_aa: CASSLSLAKNIQYF
d_call: TRBD1; clone_size: many; v_call: TRBV5-4; j_call: TRBJ2-7; cdr3_nt: TGTGCCAGCAGGGCCGGGACAGTTACCTACGAGCAGTACTTC; cdr3_aa: CASRAGTVTYEQYF
d_call: .; clone_size: many; v_call: TRBV7-6; j_call: TRBJ2-2; cdr3_nt: TGTGCCAGCAATAAACTCACGACAGACACCGGGGAGCTGTTTTTT; cdr3_aa: CASNKLTTDTGELFF
d_call: .; clone_size: .; v_call: TRBV5-4; j_call: TRBJ2-5; cdr3_nt: TGTGCCAGCAGCTCCACCCATGGCGGAGAGACCCAGTACTTC; cdr3_aa: CASSSTHGGETQYF
d_call: .; clone_size: .; v_call: TRBV11-2; j_call: TRBJ2-7; cdr3_nt: TGTGCCAGCAGCTTAGGCTGGGAATACGAGCAGTACTTC; cdr3_aa: CASSLGWEYEQYF
d_call: .; clone_size: few; v_call: TRBV2; j_call: TRBJ1-2; cdr3_nt: TGTGCCAGCAGTGAAGACAGGGCCTACACCTTC; cdr3_aa: CASSEDRAYTF
d_call: .; clone_size: many; v_call: TRBV12-3/TRBV12-4; j_call: TRBJ2-2; cdr3_nt: TGTGCCAGCAGTCCCGATCGGGGCTTCGGCGGGGAGCTGTTTTTT; cdr3_aa: CASSPDRGFGGELFF
d_call: TRBD1; clone_size: many; v_call: TRBV6-2/TRBV6-3; j_call: TRBJ2-2; cdr3_nt: TGTGCCAGCAGTTCTGGGACAGGGGACACCGGGGAGCTGTTTTTT; cdr3_aa: CASSSGTGDTGELFF
d_call: TRBD1; clone_size: .; v_call: TRBV25-1; j_call: TRBJ1-5; cdr3_nt: TGTGCCAGCAGTGAACTCGGACAGGGGTTCAATCAGCCCCAGCATTTT; cdr3_aa: CASSELGQGFNQPQHF
d_call: TRBD2; clone_size: few; v_call: TRBV9; j_call: TRBJ2-1; cdr3_nt: TGTGCCAGCAGCGTAGCGGTGCGGGGGGGCCTCGGTGAGCAGTTCTTC; cdr3_aa: CASSVAVRGGLGEQFF
d_call: .; clone_size: few; v_call: TRBV29-1; j_call: TRBJ2-5; cdr3_nt: TGCAGCGTTGACCCCCTGACAGGCAAAACTGGGACCCAGTACTTC; cdr3_aa: CSVDPLTGKTGTQYF
d_call: TRBD2; clone_size: .; v_call: TRBV5-1; j_call: TRBJ2-2; cdr3_nt: TGCGCCAGCAGCTTGGCCCTAGCGGCGAACACCGGGGAGCTGTTTTTT; cdr3_aa: CASSLALAANTGELFF
d_call: TRBD1; clone_size: many; v_call: TRBV5-1; j_call: TRBJ1-1; cdr3_nt: TGCGCCAGCAGCTTACAGGGGGCGCAGAACACTGAAGCTTTCTTT; cdr3_aa: CASSLQGAQNTEAFF